The T cell receptor beta chain under discussion was sequenced for a study of cytomegalovirus exposure and HLA in healthy donors. To note about this clone: The antigen remains unidentified.

CDR3 length: 15 residues. From germline, CDR1 is SGHTS and CDR2 YDEGEE. Trimming cost V 5 bases and J 3 bases, with 18 bases left between them. Study-level findings and limits: It was about 150 TCR beta chains that were listed as cytomegalovirus-associated. A missense DCLRE1C variant was associated with V- and J-gene trimming of TCR beta chains in a later analysis, and an independent cohort replicated the association.

PCR was performed using 60 Vbeta and 13 Jbeta primers. The data were produced by immunoSEQ multiplex PCR, yet TCRdb's version contains in-frame clones alone and is incomplete. The table lists under 200,000 clones, nearly 80% of them singletons. The receptor was isolated from a man in his forties or fifties in good health and CMV-seropositive. Sequencing was performed on PBMCs. This chain connects TRBV5-8 to TRBJ2-7, with D maybe TRBD2 (6 bases). The CDR3 DNA sequence: TGTGCCAGCAGGGAAACCGGGACTGATGACTACGAGCAGTACTTC. This translates into CASRETGTDDYEQYF.